These T cell receptor beta chains were read from a single sample in a study of T cell changes during pregnancy in multiple sclerosis. Here immunoSEQ multiplex PCR was the method, and the copy in TCRdb shows in-frame clones only, minus some. The sample has 40,000 to 55,000 clones, approximately 92% seen once. This sample comprised CD4+ T cells from peripheral blood mononuclear cells, obtained in the third trimester of pregnancy. The receptor set was obtained from a female donor with multiple sclerosis, enrolled in a pregnancy study. The CDR3 runs from the conserved cysteine through the conserved F or W. The order of the fields is D gene, V gene, clone size, J gene, CDR3 DNA, CDR3 protein. A D gene is named only where the DNA matches it firmly. A row's size may be missing; if present it is once, few, many or a size class.

NA	TRBV7-8	NA	TRBJ1-2	TGTGCCAGCAGCTTAGGTGTCAATTCCTATGGCTACACCTTC	CASSLGVNSYGYTF
TRBD2	TRBV5-1	NA	TRBJ2-5	TGCGCCAGCAGCTTGGCCGGGGGGAACCAAGAGACCCAGTACTTC	CASSLAGGNQETQYF
TRBD2	TRBV6-1	NA	TRBJ2-3	TGTGCCAGTGAGCGGGGAAGCACAGATACGCAGTATTTT	CASERGSTDTQYF
TRBD1	TRBV9	few	TRBJ1-1	TGTGCCAGCAGCGGGTTTGGACAGGGGCGTCTTAGGGTCTTT	CASSGFGQGRLRVF
TRBD2	TRBV11-2	NA	TRBJ2-1	TGTGCCAGCAGCTTGTGGCTAGCGGGGGCCTCCTACAATGAGCAGTTCTTC	CASSLWLAGASYNEQFF
NA	TRBV30	NA	TRBJ1-2	TGTGCCTGGAGGGCTCGGGAGTTCGGTGGCTACACCTTC	CAWRAREFGGYTF
TRBD1	TRBV2	NA	TRBJ1-1	TGTGCCAGCAGTGAAAGGGCAGGGGGTTCGAACACTGAAGCTTTCTTT	CASSERAGGSNTEAFF
NA	TRBV11-1	once	TRBJ1-2	TGTGCCAGCAGCTTAGGCACAGGGAGAAACTATGGCTACACCTTC	CASSLGTGRNYGYTF
NA	TRBV7-9	NA	TRBJ2-7	TGTGCCAGCAGCTCCTTGGGGCCCGCGCGGACGGGCTCCTACGAGCAGTACTTC	CASSSLGPARTGSYEQYF
NA	TRBV9	NA	TRBJ1-6	TGTGCCAGCCCGGACAGCGGTTCACCCCTCCACTTT	CASPDSGSPLHF
TRBD1	TRBV7-2	few	TRBJ1-2	TGTGCCAGCAGGAATACAGGGGGTCCGTATGGCTACACCTTC	CASRNTGGPYGYTF
NA	TRBV7-2	NA	TRBJ2-3	TGTGCCAGCAGCTTAGCGCGGACAGATACGCAGTATTTT	CASSLARTDTQYF
NA	TRBV4-2	NA	TRBJ2-1	TGTGCCAGCAGCCGTTTAGGGGGGGGGAACAATGAGCAGTTCTTC	CASSRLGGGNNEQFF
TRBD1	TRBV4-2	NA	TRBJ1-2	TGTGCCAGCAGCCACCAAACCGGGACAGGCTTATTTTTATCGGGCTACACCTTC	CASSHQTGTGLFLSGYTF
NA	TRBV6-6	NA	TRBJ1-2	TGTGCCAGCAGCCCACAGGGCGATCTTAACTATGGCTACACCTTC	CASSPQGDLNYGYTF
NA	TRBV7-2	NA	TRBJ2-7	TGTGCCAGCAGCTGGGGGCCGCAGGGGATGGGCGAGCAGTACTTC	CASSWGPQGMGEQYF
NA	TRBV14	NA	TRBJ1-2	TGTGCCAGCAGCCAGGTGGCCCTCCCAGGGTATGGCTACACCTTC	CASSQVALPGYGYTF
NA	TRBV11-3	NA	TRBJ2-1	TGTGCCAGCAGCTTCGGGACTGTGTACAATGAGCAGTTCTTC	CASSFGTVYNEQFF
NA	TRBV2	NA	TRBJ2-1	TGTGCCAGCAGTGACAGGGGGGACAATGAGCAGTTCTTC	CASSDRGDNEQFF
NA	TRBV5-5	NA	TRBJ1-5	TGTGCCAGCAGCTTGGCGGAGCAGACCGGGCAGCATTTT	CASSLAEQTGQHF
TRBD1	TRBV7-2	NA	TRBJ2-3	TGTGCCAGCAGGACAGACAGGGGGCGCACAGATACGCAGTATTTT	CASRTDRGRTDTQYF
TRBD1	TRBV2	NA	TRBJ2-7	TGTGCCAGCAGTGAAGAAGGAAGGACAGGGGTCCCCTACGAGCAGTACTTC	CASSEEGRTGVPYEQYF
TRBD1	TRBV5-6	NA	TRBJ1-2	TGTGCCAGCAGCTCGCCGGGACAGAGGGGCTACACCTTC	CASSSPGQRGYTF
TRBD1	TRBV4-2	NA	TRBJ1-6	TGTGCCAGCAGGCAAGGGGGCTCGGATAATTCACCCCTCCACTTT	CASRQGGSDNSPLHF
TRBD2	TRBV4-1	NA	TRBJ2-7	TGCGCCAGCAGCCAAGCTGGAGCGGGGAGCCGATACGAGCAGTACTTC	CASSQAGAGSRYEQYF
NA	TRBV7-8	NA	TRBJ2-3	TGTGCCAGCAGCTTCGCCATCGGGGTCACGACAGATACGCAGTATTTT	CASSFAIGVTTDTQYF
NA	TRBV5-1	NA	TRBJ2-7	TGCGCCAGCAGCCCCCGCTCCGGCGGAAACTACGAGCAGTACTTC	CASSPRSGGNYEQYF
TRBD1	TRBV14	NA	TRBJ1-6	TGTGCCAGCAGCCCCCTCCAGGGGGCGGATTCACCCCTCCACTTT	CASSPLQGADSPLHF
TRBD1	TRBV29-1	NA	TRBJ1-5	TGCAGCGTTGGACAGGGGCTAGATCAGCCCCAGCATTTT	CSVGQGLDQPQHF
NA	TRBV7-3	NA	TRBJ1-2	TGTGCCAGCAGCTTAAGCGCGACACACAACTATGGCTACACCTTC	CASSLSATHNYGYTF
NA	TRBV5-5	NA	TRBJ2-2	TGTGCCAGCAGCTTGGCGGGGTCCAACACCGGGGAGCTGTTTTTT	CASSLAGSNTGELFF
NA	TRBV12-5	NA	TRBJ2-1	TGTGCTAGTGGTTTGGTCCTCCGGGGGGAGCAGTTCTTC	CASGLVLRGEQFF
NA	TRBV30	NA	TRBJ1-5	TGTGCCTGGAGCGAAGGGGAAAGGGGACTACAGCCCCAGCATTTT	CAWSEGERGLQPQHF
NA	TRBV15	NA	TRBJ2-3	TGTGCCACCACCCTGGGGGGTCAGGATACGCAGTATTTT	CATTLGGQDTQYF
NA	TRBV9	NA	TRBJ2-7	TGTGCCAGCAGCGTAGGAAGTGGGCTCTCCTACGAGCAGTACTTC	CASSVGSGLSYEQYF
TRBD1	TRBV14	NA	TRBJ1-6	TGTGCCAGCAGCCATCTCACGGGACAGTATAATTCACCCCTCCACTTT	CASSHLTGQYNSPLHF
TRBD1	TRBV11-2	NA	TRBJ1-6	TGTGCCAGCAGCTTACTAGGGACAGCGAATAATTCACCCCTCCACTTT	CASSLLGTANNSPLHF
NA	TRBV7-2	NA	TRBJ1-6	TGTGCCAGCAGCTTAACCCTCGGCAGGGCAGTCGGGTCACCCCTCCACTTT	CASSLTLGRAVGSPLHF
TRBD2	TRBV7-2	NA	TRBJ2-2	TGTGCCAGCAGCTGGGACTACCCGAACACCGGGGAGCTGTTTTTT	CASSWDYPNTGELFF
NA	TRBV6-1	NA	TRBJ2-5	TGTGCCAGCAGTGCCGGGGGAGAGACCCAGTACTTC	CASSAGGETQYF
TRBD2	TRBV6-1	NA	TRBJ2-7	TGTGCCAGCAGTGAAGGGGAGACATGGGAGGGTCGAGCGGGGGCCAACTACGAGCAGTACTTC	CASSEGETWEGRAGANYEQYF
NA	TRBV5-6	NA	TRBJ1-1	TGTGCCAGCAGCTTGCGGTTGGGGGGTGGTACTGAAGCTTTCTTT	CASSLRLGGGTEAFF
NA	TRBV7-3	NA	TRBJ1-1	TGTGCCAGCGGATGGAGACAGGTGAACACTGAAGCTTTCTTT	CASGWRQVNTEAFF
NA	TRBV29-1	once	TRBJ2-7	TGCAGCGTTGCTGCGGAAACCTACGAGCAGTACTTC	CSVAAETYEQYF
NA	TRBV7-6	NA	TRBJ1-2	TGTGCCAGCAGCCCACGGTGGGAGGCATCCGGTGGCTACACCTTC	CASSPRWEASGGYTF
TRBD1	TRBV7-3	NA	TRBJ2-4	TGTGCCAGCAGCCCGACAGGGGGCGCAGCCAAAAACATTCAGTACTTC	CASSPTGGAAKNIQYF
NA	TRBV5-1	NA	TRBJ1-2	TGCGCCAGCAGCTTGGACAGGATATCTGGCTACACCTTC	CASSLDRISGYTF
NA	TRBV4-3	NA	TRBJ2-4	TGCGCCAGCAGCCAAGAAGTAGCAGGGCTAGCCAAAAACATTCAGTACTTC	CASSQEVAGLAKNIQYF
NA	TRBV7-3	once	TRBJ2-3	TGTGCCAGCAGCCTAAGAGGGGGTGGGGATACGCAGTATTTT	CASSLRGGGDTQYF
NA	TRBV2	NA	TRBJ2-3	TGTGCCAGCATCCTAGCAGGCAGCACAGATACGCAGTATTTT	CASILAGSTDTQYF
TRBD1	TRBV4-1	NA	TRBJ2-3	TGCGCCAGCAGCCAAGATCCTCAGGGGGCTATCACAGATACGCAGTATTTT	CASSQDPQGAITDTQYF
TRBD1	TRBV29-1	NA	TRBJ2-5	TGCAGCGTGGCCCTGACAGGGGTGGAGACCCAGTACTTC	CSVALTGVETQYF
NA	TRBV9	few	TRBJ1-1	TGTGCCAGCAGCGTAGTGGCAGACACTGAAGCTTTCTTT	CASSVVADTEAFF
TRBD2	TRBV4-3	NA	TRBJ2-1	TGCGCCAGCAGCCTGACTAGCGGGGGGCCACAGCAAGAGCAGTTCTTC	CASSLTSGGPQQEQFF
NA	TRBV20-1	NA	TRBJ2-7	TGCAGTGCTAAAGGGGTTTACGAGCAGTACTTC	CSAKGVYEQYF
NA	TRBV19	NA	TRBJ2-4	TGTGCCAGTAGTATGGCCCAAAACATTCAGTACTTC	CASSMAQNIQYF
NA	TRBV7-2	NA	TRBJ1-5	TGTGCCAGCAGCTTGGACAGCACCAGCAATCAGCCCCAGCATTTT	CASSLDSTSNQPQHF
NA	TRBV2	NA	TRBJ2-7	TGTGCCAGCAGATTCAGGGAAAACTTCTTACGTGAGCAGTACTTC	CASRFRENFLREQYF
TRBD1	TRBV5-1	NA	TRBJ1-4	TGCGCCAGCAGCTCGACAGGGATTGGTGAAAAACTGTTTTTT	CASSSTGIGEKLFF